This is a list of T cell receptor beta chains from one sample in a study of T-cell reconstitution after alpha-beta-depleted transplantation in children. TCRdb reprocessed the PCR reads via MiXCR and lists one record per CDR3 protein. This table holds tens of thousands of distinct CDR3 sequences, roughly 45% found once. Sequencing was performed on PBMCs, mostly from graft donor cells, taken 360 days after TCRalphabeta/CD19-depleted stem cell transplant. The origin of the receptors is a male patient between 5 and 17 years old who had a stem cell transplant for acute lymphoblastic leukemia, so the T cells may come from the graft donor. Each CDR3 is given with its conserved first and last residue. The order of the fields is D gene, clone size, V gene, J gene, CDR3 DNA, CDR3 protein. D genes are given only for firm matches. Clone size is shown for a subset of rows, as once, few, many or a class of expanded clone.

NA	NA	TRBV6-1	TRBJ2-1	TGTGCCAGCAGCGAACAGGGCTTCTTTAACAATGAGCAGTTCTTC	CASSEQGFFNNEQFF
NA	NA	TRBV7-3	TRBJ2-7	TGTGCCAGCAGCTTAATCGATCGGAACGAGCAGTACTTC	CASSLIDRNEQYF
TRBD2	few	TRBV6-2/TRBV6-3	TRBJ2-7	TGTGCCAGCAATCCGGGAGGGCTCTCCTACGAGCAGTACTTC	CASNPGGLSYEQYF
NA	few	TRBV24-1	TRBJ2-5	TGTGCCACCAGCAAAAAAGAGACCCAGTACTTC	CATSKKETQYF
NA	few	TRBV12-3/TRBV12-4	TRBJ2-2	TGTGCCAGCAGGAGCCCGACGGGGGAGCTGTTTTTT	CASRSPTGELFF
NA	NA	TRBV20-1	TRBJ1-1	TGCAGTGCTAGAGGGGCACAGACATACACTGAAGCTTTCTTT	CSARGAQTYTEAFF
NA	once	TRBV11-2	TRBJ2-3	TGTGCCAGCAGCTCAATTCGGGGGCTCCTTACAGATACGCAGTATTTT	CASSSIRGLLTDTQYF
TRBD1	few	TRBV10-3	TRBJ2-5	TGTGCCATCAGGGGCACGGGACAGGGTTTAAAGACCCAGTACTTC	CAIRGTGQGLKTQYF
TRBD1	NA	TRBV5-5	TRBJ2-5	TGTGCCAGCAGCCCGGGACAGTTACAAGAGACCCAGTACTTC	CASSPGQLQETQYF
TRBD1	few	TRBV27	TRBJ2-1	TGTGCCAGCAGTTTCCCAGGACAGGCCTACAATGAGCAGTTCTTC	CASSFPGQAYNEQFF
NA	NA	TRBV27	TRBJ2-1	TGTGCCAGCAGTCAAAGGGCGGATGAGCAGTTCTTC	CASSQRADEQFF
NA	NA	TRBV10-3	TRBJ2-7	TGTGCCATCAGTTGGGCGTGGATGGCTAGCGCTCGCTACGAGCAGTACTTC	CAISWAWMASARYEQYF
NA	NA	TRBV7-2	TRBJ1-3	TGTGCCAGCAGCTTAGGTGGCCCCCTCTCTGGAAACACCATATATTTT	CASSLGGPLSGNTIYF
NA	NA	TRBV20-1	TRBJ2-3	TGCAGTGCGGGTCCAGGGGATACGCAGTATTTT	CSAGPGDTQYF
TRBD2	NA	TRBV20-1	TRBJ2-1	TGCAGTGCTAGAGATGCGAGCGGGAGGGGGGAGGGGTTCTTC	CSARDASGRGEGFF
NA	NA	TRBV9	TRBJ2-1	TGTGCCAGCAGCTTCCGGGACTCAGGGGACAATGAGCAGTTCTTC	CASSFRDSGDNEQFF
NA	few	TRBV18	TRBJ1-3	TGTGCCAGCTCACCTGGCGGCAGATCTGGAAACACCATATATTTT	CASSPGGRSGNTIYF
NA	few	TRBV7-7	TRBJ2-1	TGTGCCAGCAGCTTCGGGGGACCCTACACTGCCAATGAGCAGTTCTTC	CASSFGGPYTANEQFF
NA	NA	TRBV28	TRBJ1-5	TGTGCCAGCAGCATCCAGGACAATAGCAATCAGCCCCAGCATTTT	CASSIQDNSNQPQHF
TRBD2	NA	TRBV6-2/TRBV6-3	TRBJ2-1	TGTGCCAGCAGTCAAGGACTAACCCTAGCCTGGATCGGGGGGAGTGAGCAGTTCTTC	CASSQGLTLAWIGGSEQFF
NA	NA	TRBV5-1	TRBJ2-5	TGCGCCAGCAGCTTGGATAGCGTGTCGGAGACCCAGTACTTC	CASSLDSVSETQYF
TRBD1	NA	TRBV12-3/TRBV12-4	TRBJ2-1	TGTGCCAGCACCTTAGGACAGGGGAGAAACAATGAGCAGTTCTTC	CASTLGQGRNNEQFF
NA	NA	TRBV11-1	TRBJ2-1	TGTGCCAGCAGCTTAGTATTGCGGGGGCTGCGGCTTTACGTTGAGCAGTTCTTC	CASSLVLRGLRLYVEQFF
NA	NA	TRBV15	TRBJ2-3	TGTGCCACCAGCAGAGATCCCGGAGGGTTGGGAGATACGCAGTATTTT	CATSRDPGGLGDTQYF
NA	NA	TRBV29-1	TRBJ2-5	TGCAGCGTTGAAGATTGGCGTCAAGAGACCCAGTACTTC	CSVEDWRQETQYF
NA	few	TRBV12-3/TRBV12-4	TRBJ1-2	TGTGCCAGCAGTCCCCTGGGGCAGGGGAATAACTATGGCTACACCTTC	CASSPLGQGNNYGYTF
TRBD2	NA	TRBV7-2	TRBJ2-3	TGTGCCAGCAGGGAACGGGGGGGCCCGGGCGGTACGCAGTATTTT	CASRERGGPGGTQYF
TRBD2	few	TRBV28	TRBJ2-7	TGTGCCAGCAGTTCCCTATGGGTTCCGGGACTAGCAGGCTACGAGCAGTACTTC	CASSSLWVPGLAGYEQYF
TRBD2	NA	TRBV7-9	TRBJ2-1	TGTGCCAGCAGCTCATATATAGCGGGAGTCTATACTGAGCAGTTCTTC	CASSSYIAGVYTEQFF
NA	few	TRBV27	TRBJ2-5	TGTGCCAGCACTCAAGAGACCCAGTACTTC	CASTQETQYF
NA	NA	TRBV28	TRBJ2-6	TGTGCCAGCAGTGACCAAGGGGTTTCTGGGGCCAACGTCCTGACTTTC	CASSDQGVSGANVLTF
TRBD1	NA	TRBV7-6	TRBJ1-1	TGTGCCAGCAGCTCACAGGGGGCTGAAGCTTTCTTT	CASSSQGAEAFF
NA	few	TRBV12-3/TRBV12-4	TRBJ1-4	TGTGCCAGCAGTTCCCATGGGGGTAATGAAAAACTGTTTTTT	CASSSHGGNEKLFF
NA	few	TRBV6-5	TRBJ2-5	TGTGCCAGCAGTTACAACCAGGGGGGGGAGACCCAGTACTTC	CASSYNQGGETQYF
NA	NA	TRBV12-3/TRBV12-4	TRBJ2-7	TGTGCCAGCACTTGGACGGGTCACTACGAGCAGTACTTC	CASTWTGHYEQYF
TRBD1	NA	TRBV6-2/TRBV6-3	TRBJ2-7	TGTGCCAGCAGCCGTACCGGGACAGGCCGATCCTACGAGCAGTACTTC	CASSRTGTGRSYEQYF
TRBD2	NA	TRBV29-1	TRBJ2-2	TGCAGCGTTGTAGGTATGCGGGAGTCGAACACCGGGGAGCTGTTTTTT	CSVVGMRESNTGELFF
TRBD2	NA	TRBV2	TRBJ2-5	TGTGCCAGCAGTGAACTTGGGACTAGCGCTACCCTTCAAGAGACCCAGTACTTC	CASSELGTSATLQETQYF
NA	NA	TRBV7-9	TRBJ1-1	TGTGCCAGCATCGACAGATACACTGAAGCTTTCTTT	CASIDRYTEAFF
NA	NA	TRBV12-3/TRBV12-4	TRBJ2-1	TGTGCCAGCAGTTGGGCGTCCAAGGGGGGCAATGAGCAGTTCTTC	CASSWASKGGNEQFF
NA	NA	TRBV20-1	TRBJ1-1	TGCAGTGCGGCCTCGCGAGGTGTGAACACTGAAGCTTTCTTT	CSAASRGVNTEAFF
NA	NA	TRBV9	TRBJ1-1	TGTGCCAGCAGCGGAACGACTGGGGGAAGGGACACTGAAGCTTTCTTT	CASSGTTGGRDTEAFF
NA	NA	TRBV28	TRBJ2-7	TGTGCCAGCAGTTTAAGGGACCCCCAGGGGGAGCAGTACTTC	CASSLRDPQGEQYF